What follows is one T cell receptor beta chain and its context. Its target is not known. From its re-call of the 5' RACE reads, TCRdb lists each CDR3 protein once, without DNA. The sample totals around 97,000 distinct CDR3 sequences. This specimen comes from a study of monozygotic twins with inflammatory bowel disease. Germline V gives CDR1 LGHDT, CDR2 YNNKEL (reference sequence). The CDR3 is 14 amino acids. General observations from the study: Compared with healthy co-twins, IBD patients showed reduced TCRbeta repertoire diversity by inverse Simpson.

V and J are TRBV3-1 and TRBJ1-5; TCRdb's assignment of TRBD1 cannot be checked, as there is no DNA. The sample was blood. The receptor was derived from a human donor with ulcerative colitis or Crohn's disease, or a healthy co-twin of an affected twin (not recorded which). The CDR3 sequence: CASSQEGGLQPQHF. The entire variable domain, with the rest obtained from reference TRBV3-1 and TRBJ1-5, is as follows: DTAVSQTPKYLVTQMGNDKSIKCEQNLGHDTMYWYKQDSKKFLKIMFSYNNKELIINETVPNRFSPKSPDKAHLNLHINSLELGDSAVYFCASSQEGGLQPQHFGDGTRLSIL.